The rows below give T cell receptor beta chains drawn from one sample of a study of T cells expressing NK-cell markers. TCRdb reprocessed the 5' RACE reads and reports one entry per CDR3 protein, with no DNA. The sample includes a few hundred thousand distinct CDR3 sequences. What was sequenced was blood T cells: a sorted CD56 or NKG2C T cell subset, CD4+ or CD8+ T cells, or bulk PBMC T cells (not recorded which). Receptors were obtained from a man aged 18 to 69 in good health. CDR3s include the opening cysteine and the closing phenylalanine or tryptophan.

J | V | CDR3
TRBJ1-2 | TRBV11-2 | CASSLFVWPKRSDNYGYTF
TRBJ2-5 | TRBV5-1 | CASSLRDSQETQYF
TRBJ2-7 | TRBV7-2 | CASSRTRAYEQYF
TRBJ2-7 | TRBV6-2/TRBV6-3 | CASSYYGASYEQYF
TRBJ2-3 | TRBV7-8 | CASRSRVTDTQYF
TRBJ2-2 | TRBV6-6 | CATQTSNGGELFF
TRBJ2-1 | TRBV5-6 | CASSSSPASNYNEQFF
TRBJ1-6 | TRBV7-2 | CASSSRKDSPLHF
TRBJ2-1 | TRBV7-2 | CASSYYLYNEQFF
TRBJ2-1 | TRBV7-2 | CASSLDWTGVNEQFF
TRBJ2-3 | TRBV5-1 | CASSLLRDTQYF
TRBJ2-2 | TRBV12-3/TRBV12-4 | CASSPWTGRQTGELFF
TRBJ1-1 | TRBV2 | CASSEAGPQGEAFF
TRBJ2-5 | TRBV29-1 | CSVDGAGGGQTQYF
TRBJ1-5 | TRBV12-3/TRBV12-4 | CASSPISGVERNQPQHF
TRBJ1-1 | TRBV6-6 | CASGRSDTEAFF
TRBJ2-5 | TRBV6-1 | CASREPAERGTQYF
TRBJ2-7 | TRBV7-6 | CASSLGAASYEQYF
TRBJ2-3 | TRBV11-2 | CASSFTWPLAGRTDTQYF
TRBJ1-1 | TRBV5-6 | CASSLDPGQAFF
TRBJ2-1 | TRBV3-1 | CASSQELGRGPYNEQFF
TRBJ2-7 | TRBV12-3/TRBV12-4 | CASNPSTHSQQYF
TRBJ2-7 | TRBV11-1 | CASTLEVGLAGGSYEQYF
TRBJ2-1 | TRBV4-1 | CASSQDPGGGFGNEQFF
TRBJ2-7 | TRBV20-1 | CSARVTWAGSIEQYF
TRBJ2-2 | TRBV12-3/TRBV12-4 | CASSLRLAGGRTGELFF
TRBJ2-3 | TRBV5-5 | CASGRQGTRADTQYF
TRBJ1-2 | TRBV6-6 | CASSYGGGNGYTF
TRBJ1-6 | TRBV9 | CASSVALPGSTLHF
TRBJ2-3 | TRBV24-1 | CATSDSTGDTDTQYF
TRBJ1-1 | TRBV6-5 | CASSYSRTGGTEAFF
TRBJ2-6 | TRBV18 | CASSPPVGAPGGANVLTF
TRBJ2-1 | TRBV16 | CASSQSRGQFF
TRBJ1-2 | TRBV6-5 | CASSYGPSRGYTF
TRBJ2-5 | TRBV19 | CASSIVGPGGTQYF
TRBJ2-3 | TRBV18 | CASSLTGAISSTDTQYF
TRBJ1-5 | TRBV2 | CASRGGHQNQPQHF
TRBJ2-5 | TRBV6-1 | CASNPRGQETQYF
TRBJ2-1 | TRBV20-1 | CSARDPRGRTYNEQFF
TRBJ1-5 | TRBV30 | CAWSPGPQPQHF
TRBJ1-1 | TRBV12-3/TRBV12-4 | CASSPEAGQSAFF
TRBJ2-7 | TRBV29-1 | CSVVGPAGVYEQYF
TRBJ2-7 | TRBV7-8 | CASSQQGAGYEQYF
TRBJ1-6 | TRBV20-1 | CSAVGLSPLHF
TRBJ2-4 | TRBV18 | CASSIFPGQERAKNIQYF
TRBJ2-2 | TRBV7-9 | CASSSYTRRGDTGELFF
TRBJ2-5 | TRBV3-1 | CASTLFDGPETQYF
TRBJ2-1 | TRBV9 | CASSPQTLLDNEQFF
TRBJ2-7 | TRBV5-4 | CASSPEPGQIYEQYF
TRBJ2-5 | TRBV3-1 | CASSRPLAGGKETQYF
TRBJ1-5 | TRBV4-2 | CASSLNRRNQPQHF
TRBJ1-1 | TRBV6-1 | CASSDPGTGRTEAFF
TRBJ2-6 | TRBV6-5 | CASSYAGGRANVLTF
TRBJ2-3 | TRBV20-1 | CSATTSGARYTQYF
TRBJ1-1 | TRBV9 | CASSRGGMNTEAFF
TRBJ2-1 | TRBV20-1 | CSARLAGVPFNEQFF